Presented here are 18 T cell receptor beta chains from one specimen sequenced in a study of T-cell memory formation after mild COVID-19. TCRdb itself ran the 5' RACE reads through MiXCR, one entry per CDR3 protein. This table holds hundreds of thousands of distinct CDR3 sequences, less than 25% found once. The sequencing input was PBMCs or a T cell subset sorted from them (not recorded which). These receptor sequences come from an adult woman who had mild COVID-19 (a few samples of this study predate the infection). Cell type and time point are not known.

The rearrangement links TRBV7-9 to TRBJ2-7, with 7 bases fitting TRBD1. The junction had 16 bases not matched to a gene; V was cut back by 5 bases and J by 0 bases. Germline loops: CDR1 SEHNR, CDR2 FQNEAQ (reference sequence). The CDR3 sequence is 18 residues long. CDR3 coding DNA: TGTGCCAGCAGCAGAGCCCGGGCTCGGGACAGCAGCTCCTACGAGCAGTACTTC. Its translation: CASSRARARDSSSYEQYF.

This clonotype was counted a few times. The J gene is TRBJ2-7, the V gene TRBV27, with 10 bases fitting TRBD2. With 2 bases clipped from V and 4 bases from J, the junction kept 8 bases outside the gene matches. Germline V gene data show CDR1 as MNHEY and CDR2 as SMNVEV (reference sequence). CDR3 size: 16 residues. CDR3 bases: TGTGCCAGCAGTTTACTAGCGGGAGTGATACCGTACGAGCAGTACTTC. Translation gives CASSLLAGVIPYEQYF.

This clonotype was seen a few times. The CDR3 coding sequence is TGTGCCAGCAGCCGGGGTCCCCGTTCACCCCTCCACTTT. This codes for CASSRGPRSPLHF. The gene calls are TRBV3-1 and TRBJ1-6; D ambiguous. Germline lookup yields CDR1 LGHDT and CDR2 YNNKEL (reference sequence). The V and J ends lost 4 bases and 9 bases respectively, with 10 bases between them. CDR3 size: 13 residues. Using reference TRBV3-1 and TRBJ1-6 for the parts outside the CDR3, the full variable domain is DTAVSQTPKYLVTQMGNDKSIKCEQNLGHDTMYWYKQDSKKFLKIMFSYNNKELIINETVPNRFSPKSPDKAHLNLHINSLELGDSAVYFCASSRGPRSPLHFGNGTRLTVT.

This clonotype was counted only a few times. This chain uses TRBV7-2 with TRBJ2-3; D is perhaps TRBD2 (6 bases). This CDR3 has 14 amino acids. Germline CDR1 is SGHTA and CDR2 is FQGNSA. V shed 3 bases and J shed 1 base, with 8 bases lying between them. The CDR3 DNA reads as TGTGCCAGCAGCTTTGCGGGGCGCACAGATACGCAGTATTTT. Its protein is CASSFAGRTDTQYF.

The chain employs TRBV3-1 and TRBJ1-2; maybe TRBD1 (6 bases). Trimming shortened V by 5 bases and J by 5 bases, and 15 bases separated the two germline ends. CDR3 size: 14 residues. Germline V CDR1 and CDR2: LGHDT, YNNKEL (reference sequence). CDR3 region: CASSYPGGAYGYTF. The CDR3 nucleotides are TGTGCCAGCAGCTACCCCGGGGGGGCTTATGGCTACACCTTC.

This chain links TRBV3-1 with TRBJ1-2, with D tentatively TRBD1 (5 bases). Trimming removed 8 bases at V and 5 bases at J, with 9 bases between. Germline CDR1 is LGHDT and CDR2 is YNNKEL (reference sequence). The CDR3 is 11 amino acids. This CDR3 is CASSGEYGYTF. As DNA, the CDR3 is TGTGCCAGCTCGGGGGAGTATGGCTACACCTTC. Using reference TRBV3-1 and TRBJ1-2 for the parts outside the CDR3, the full variable domain is DTAVSQTPKYLVTQMGNDKSIKCEQNLGHDTMYWYKQDSKKFLKIMFSYNNKELIINETVPNRFSPKSPDKAHLNLHINSLELGDSAVYFCASSGEYGYTFGSGTRLTVV.

This clonotype turned up a few times. The rearrangement links TRBV7-6 to TRBJ2-7; no firm D call. The CDR3 totals 12 residues. The V end lost 3 bases, the J end lost 5 bases, and 8 bases lay between the germline ends. Germline V CDR1 and CDR2: SGHVS, FNYEAQ. CDR3 protein: CASSFPLDEQYF. In DNA, the CDR3 is TGTGCCAGCAGCTTCCCCCTAGACGAGCAGTACTTC.

The V gene is TRBV5-1, the J gene TRBJ2-3, with 9 bases matching TRBD1. The germline CDR1 and CDR2 sequences are SGHRS and YFSETQ. The CDR3 has 14 residues. V dropped 4 bases and J dropped 3; count of bases not matched to a gene: 3. The CDR3 sequence is CASSEGQGTDTQYF. In DNA, the CDR3 is TGCGCCAGCAGCGAGGGACAGGGAACAGATACGCAGTATTTT. Drawing the rest from reference TRBV5-1 and TRBJ2-3, the complete variable domain is KAGVTQTPRYLIKTRGQQVTLSCSPISGHRSVSWYQQTPGQGLQFLFEYFSETQRNKGNFPGRFSGRQFSNSRSEMNVSTLELGDSALYLCASSEGQGTDTQYFGPGTRLTVL.

This clonotype was counted ten times or more. The chain carries TRBV12-3 or TRBV12-4 and TRBJ2-4, with a possible D match to TRBD1 (5 bases). The CDR3 runs 15 residues. V gave up 5 bases and J gave up 0 bases, with 11 bases separating them. CDR3 sequence: CASSPRQIAKNIQYF. CDR3 in DNA: TGTGCCAGCAGTCCTAGACAGATAGCCAAAAACATTCAGTACTTC.

This clonotype was seen once. V and J are TRBV6-2 or TRBV6-3 and TRBJ2-1, with a possible D match to TRBD2 (5 bases). Germline V gene data show CDR1 as MNHEY and CDR2 as SVGEGT. Between the trimmed V and J ends, which lost 5 bases and 3 bases, there was a span of 14 bases. The CDR3 loop spans 15 amino acids. The CDR3 nucleotides are TGTGCCAGCAGTCACCGGACTCGGATCTACAATGAGCAGTTCTTC. Its protein is CASSHRTRIYNEQFF.

V usage is TRBV5-1 and J usage is TRBJ1-2; a possible D gene is TRBD1 (5 bases). V was shortened by 4 bases and J by 2 bases, with 12 bases between the two germline ends. The CDR3 is 14 amino acids. From germline, CDR1 is SGHRS and CDR2 YFSETQ. The CDR3 nucleotides read TGCGCCAGCAGCCCCTCTGGGGCCAACTATGGCTACACCTTC. Translating it yields CASSPSGANYGYTF.

The rearrangement joins TRBV14 to TRBJ2-3; TRBD2 matches at 10 bases. V lost 0 bases and J lost 6; bases outside the gene matches: 18. CDR3 size: 20 residues. CDR1 SGHDN and CDR2 FVKESK come from the germline V gene. DNA for the CDR3: TGTGCCAGCAGCCAAGAAAACCCTCGGAGCCTAGCGGGGGCCGCGGATACGCAGTATTTT. Translated: CASSQENPRSLAGAADTQYF.

This clonotype has a count of ten or more. This rearrangement joins TRBV5-4 to TRBJ2-1; D unresolved. V was pared by 0 bases and J by 0 bases, with 7 bases between. This CDR3 region has 15 residues. The V gene's germline CDR1 is SGHNT and CDR2 YYREEE (reference sequence). This chain's CDR3 is CASSLGPSSYNEQFF. The CDR3 nucleotides read TGTGCCAGCAGCTTGGGCCCGAGCTCCTACAATGAGCAGTTCTTC.

This clonotype has only a few counts. J is TRBJ2-7 and V is TRBV5-4; no clear D. The CDR3 is 13 amino acids. V lost 3 bases and J 6 bases, leaving 13 bases between the germline ends. The germline CDR1 and CDR2 sequences are SGHNT and YYREEE (reference sequence). DNA for the CDR3: TGTGCCAGCAGCTCCGGGTCGGTTGGCGAGCAGTACTTC. Protein sequence: CASSSGSVGEQYF.

The chain combines TRBV20-1 with TRBJ1-2; D not certain. In germline, CDR1 is DFQATT, CDR2 SNEGSKA (reference sequence). Trimming shortened V by 0 bases and J by 5 bases, and 25 bases separated the two germline ends. The CDR3 runs 18 residues. CDR3 nucleotides: TGCAGTGCTAGAGAGAGGCCAGGTGACCGGTACGGGTTTTATGGCTACACCTTC. Protein product: CSARERPGDRYGFYGYTF.

V and J are TRBV6-2 or TRBV6-3 and TRBJ2-5; 9 nucleotides agree with TRBD2. The CDR3 contains 14 residues. The germline CDR1 and CDR2 sequences are MNHEY and SVGEGT. Trimming removed 10 bases from V and 5 bases from J; junction bases left unmatched: 11. In DNA form, the CDR3 reads TGTGCCACCCGGGTAGCGGGAGATCGGGAGACCCAGTACTTC. Translating gives CATRVAGDRETQYF.

The chain employs TRBV29-1 and TRBJ2-1, with D perhaps matching TRBD2 (7 bases). CDR3 length: 14 amino acids. Germline values: CDR1 SQVTM, CDR2 ANQGSEA. With 4 bases removed from V and 8 bases from J, the gap between germline ends came to 18 bases. CDR3: CSVAYGGLGDEQFF. The CDR3 bases are TGCAGCGTTGCGTACGGGGGGCTGGGGGATGAGCAGTTCTTC.

V and J are TRBV12-3 or TRBV12-4 and TRBJ1-2, with 9 bases aligning to TRBD1. This CDR3 has 16 amino acids. V shed 4 bases, J shed 4 bases, and the junction held 10 bases outside the gene matches. CDR3 bases: TGTGCCAGCAGTTCGAGGACAGGGGTTGTGAGCTATGGCTACACCTTC. It encodes CASSSRTGVVSYGYTF.